What follows are 7 T cell receptor beta chains derived from one specimen sequenced in a study of Tregs in tolerant kidney transplant recipients. The repertoire was sequenced with immunoSEQ multiplex PCR; TCRdb's copy has only in-frame clones and lacks some. The top ten hold about 4.7% of the sample, which has 68,000 or so clones, over 80% seen once. Sequencing used CD4+ T cells from blood. The origin of the receptors is a human donor in good health.

V usage is TRBV11-1 and J usage is TRBJ1-1; TRBD1 is a possible D gene (5 bases). The CDR3 length is 12 residues. Trimming removed 5 bases from V and 7 bases from J, with 11 bases in between. Germline V gene sequence: CDR1 SGHAT, CDR2 FQDESV (reference sequence). CDR3: CASSRQGNEAFF. CDR3 nucleotides: TGTGCCAGCAGCCGGCAGGGAAATGAAGCTTTCTTT.

The J gene is TRBJ2-3, the V gene TRBV5-1; TRBD2 agrees at 8 bases. From germline, CDR1 is SGHRS and CDR2 YFSETQ. The CDR3 is made up of 15 amino acids. Trimming cost V 1 base and J 5 bases; bases outside gene matches: 6. The CDR3 nucleotides are TGCGCCAGCAGCTTGACGGGGGGGCCGGGAGATACGCAGTATTTT. This sequence encodes CASSLTGGPGDTQYF.

J is TRBJ2-7 and V is TRBV6-5, with D perhaps TRBD2 (6 bases). V lost 11 bases, J lost 5 bases, and 22 bases lay in between. Germline V gives CDR1 MNHEY, CDR2 SVGAGI. There are 14 residues in the CDR3. CDR3 in DNA: TGTGCCTCACACGAGGCGGGGAACCCCCACGAGCAGTACTTC. Its translation is CASHEAGNPHEQYF.

The gene calls are TRBV6-1 and TRBJ1-4; the D gene is possibly TRBD1 (6 bases). Trimming took off 6 bases at V and 7 bases at J, with 15 bases between the two ends. The CDR3 is made up of 14 amino acids. Germline lookup yields CDR1 MNHNS and CDR2 SASEGT. This chain's CDR3 is CASRLGGAGEKLFF. The CDR3 coding sequence is TGTGCCAGCAGGCTGGGGGGCGCGGGTGAAAAACTGTTTTTT.

This clone was found a few times. The V and J genes are TRBV29-1 and TRBJ2-1; D uncertain. Germline assignment: CDR1 SQVTM and CDR2 ANQGSEA. CDR3 length equals 10 residues. The ends were cut back, 7 bases at V and 9 bases at J, with 10 bases in the middle. The CDR3 protein is CSASMVEQFF. Written as DNA, the CDR3 is TGCAGCGCTAGTATGGTTGAGCAGTTCTTC.

The rearrangement uses TRBV12-5 and TRBJ2-1; D might be TRBD1 (5 bases). V lost 0 bases and J 6 bases, leaving 9 bases between the germline ends. CDR3 size: 14 residues. CDR1 and CDR2 (germline): LGHNT, FRNRAP. The CDR3 region is CASGLVRTSNEQFF. Written as DNA, the CDR3 is TGTGCTAGTGGTTTGGTAAGGACAAGCAATGAGCAGTTCTTC.

The chain has TRBV12-5 and TRBJ1-6, with D possibly being TRBD1 (5 bases). Germline values: CDR1 LGHNT, CDR2 FRNRAP. Trimming cost V 6 bases and J 10 bases, with 16 bases left between them. CDR3 length: 14 amino acids. The CDR3 region is CASGTGQAESPLHF. CDR3 DNA: TGTGCTAGTGGCACCGGACAAGCTGAGTCACCCCTCCACTTT.